The 2 T cell receptor beta chains in this list originate from one sample, sequenced in a study of T-cell reconstitution after alpha-beta-depleted transplantation in children. Unique molecular identifiers were used to barcode this TCRbeta library. TCRdb passed the PCR reads through MiXCR, listing each CDR3 protein once. The sample has around 370,000 distinct CDR3 sequences; approximately 10% are singletons. Sample: PBMCs from the stem cell graft donor, taken from the stem cell graft. The receptors here all came from a human donor who donated a stem cell graft to a child with acute lymphoblastic leukemia.

V and J are TRBV24-1 and TRBJ2-1; TRBD1 matches 12 bases. This CDR3 comprises 15 residues. Germline trimming cut 7 bases from V and 7 bases from J; bases unmatched to any gene: 7. The germline gives CDR1 KGHDR, CDR2 SFDVKD. The CDR3 sequence is CATSPGQGAANEQFF. CDR3 coding DNA: TGTGCCACCAGCCCGGGACAGGGGGCAGCGAATGAGCAGTTCTTC.

This clonotype was seen only a few times. This chain connects TRBV12-3 or TRBV12-4 to TRBJ2-1, with TRBD2 matching 13 bases. The V gene end was trimmed by 2 bases and the J gene end by 5 bases; junction bases not matched to a gene: 9. The CDR3 totals 18 residues. CDR3 coding DNA: TGTGCCAGCAGTTTATGGACTAGCGGGAGAAGGTTGAACAATGAGCAGTTCTTC. Translated, it gives CASSLWTSGRRLNNEQFF.